The subject of this entry is one TCR beta chain. Its antigen is unknown. The data originate from a study of T-cell reconstitution after alpha-beta-depleted transplantation in children. The ends were cut back, 3 bases at V and 5 bases at J, with 13 bases in the middle. The CDR3 totals 14 residues. Findings of the study overall: Newly generated T cells supplied most T-cell counts and diversity one year post-transplant. Expanded graft clones, several hundred of them, were reportedly the source of alpha-beta T cells about two months after transplant. In some patients, recipient T cells and intrathymic progenitors surviving conditioning explained high day-60 diversity.

The authors prepared the TCRbeta library with unique molecular identifiers. Each CDR3 protein gets one entry after TCRdb re-called the PCR reads with MiXCR. This sample has 450,000 to 700,000 distinct CDR3 sequences, with 20% to 30% found just once. The sequencing used PBMCs, collected before TCRalphabeta/CD19-depleted stem cell transplant. V gene TRBV12-3 or TRBV12-4 combines with J gene TRBJ1-1; TRBD1 is a possible D gene (5 bases). The source is a boy under two years old with Wiskott-Aldrich syndrome, due to receive a stem cell transplant. This CDR3 is CASSFSRVGTEAFF. The DNA of the CDR3 is TGTGCCAGCAGTTTTAGCAGGGTCGGTACTGAAGCTTTCTTT.